Each of the 6 T cell receptor beta chains below was sequenced from the same sample in a study of blood T cell repertoires in COVID-19 (TCRdb year 2020). The method was the immunoSEQ multiplex PCR assay. TCRdb took this table from immuneACCESS and kept in-frame rearrangements with V and J called. Such tables lack part of the clones; where checked against another copy, unresolved V genes explain under half of the gap, and the rest is unexplained. The sample data list tens of thousands of clones, and about nine tenths of these were observed just once. The ten largest clonotypes hold under 8.5% of the sample. The sample was peripheral blood. Receptors originate from a man aged 55 to 70 with active COVID-19.

This sequence joins TRBV7-2 and TRBJ2-7; a possible D gene is TRBD1 (6 bases). Trimming took off 0 bases at V and 5 bases at J, with 14 bases between the two ends. CDR1 and CDR2 from the germline V gene are SGHTA and FQGNSA. The CDR3 sequence is 15 residues long. The CDR3 sequence is CASSLARGQGHEQYF. The DNA of the CDR3 is TGTGCCAGCAGCTTAGCGAGGGGTCAGGGGCACGAGCAGTACTTC.

The V gene is TRBV11-2, the J gene TRBJ2-3; 11 nucleotides line up with TRBD2. Germline V gene sequence: CDR1 SGHAT, CDR2 FQNNGV. The CDR3 covers 18 residues. V shed 2 bases, J shed 4 bases, and the junction held 11 bases outside the gene matches. The CDR3 DNA follows: TGTGCCAGCAGCTTACGTGGGTTGGGACTAGCGGCCCCAGATACGCAGTATTTT. Protein: CASSLRGLGLAAPDTQYF. Variable domain in full (rest from reference TRBV11-2 and TRBJ2-3): EAGVAQSPRYKIIEKRQSVAFWCNPISGHATLYWYQQILGQGPKLLIQFQNNGVVDDSQLPKDRFSAERLKGVDSTLKIQPAKLEDSAVYLCASSLRGLGLAAPDTQYFGPGTRLTVL.

V usage is TRBV7-3 and J usage is TRBJ2-1, with D possibly being TRBD2 (6 bases). Trimming removed 4 bases from V and 8 bases from J, with 12 bases in between. Germline values: CDR1 SGHTA, CDR2 FQGTGA. The CDR3 consists of 13 residues. The CDR3 here is CASSSSGEDEQFF. CDR3 nucleotide sequence: TGTGCCAGCAGCTCCTCTGGGGAGGATGAGCAGTTCTTC.

This clone was detected once. The CDR3 loop is CASSGMGQGGTEAFF. The CDR3 DNA reads TGTGCCAGCAGCGGAATGGGACAGGGCGGCACTGAAGCTTTCTTT. The chain has TRBV9 and TRBJ1-1; 9 bases fit TRBD1. This CDR3 is 15 amino acids long. CDR1 and CDR2 (germline): SGDLS, YYNGEE. The V segment lost 3 bases and the J segment 4 bases; nucleotides outside the gene matches: 7.

The J gene is TRBJ2-1, the V gene TRBV5-1, with 9 bases fitting TRBD2. The CDR3 has 19 residues. J lost 2 bases, V lost 0 bases, and 12 bases had no gene match. Germline CDR1 reads SGHRS; CDR2 reads YFSETQ. The CDR3 here is CASSLAASGINTAYNEQFF. CDR3 nucleotides: TGCGCCAGCAGCTTGGCAGCTAGCGGGATCAATACGGCCTACAATGAGCAGTTCTTC. Full variable domain (remainder filled in from reference TRBV5-1 and TRBJ2-1): KAGVTQTPRYLIKTRGQQVTLSCSPISGHRSVSWYQQTPGQGLQFLFEYFSETQRNKGNFPGRFSGRQFSNSRSEMNVSTLELGDSALYLCASSLAASGINTAYNEQFFGPGTRLTVL.

This rearrangement joins TRBV27 to TRBJ2-7; no reliable D call. Germline V gene data show CDR1 as MNHEY and CDR2 as SMNVEV (reference sequence). V was cut by 2 bases and J by 2 bases, with 10 bases left in between. There are 14 residues in the CDR3. DNA for the CDR3: TGTGCCAGCAGTTTAGGCCCAGATACCTACGAGCAGTACTTC. Protein sequence: CASSLGPDTYEQYF.